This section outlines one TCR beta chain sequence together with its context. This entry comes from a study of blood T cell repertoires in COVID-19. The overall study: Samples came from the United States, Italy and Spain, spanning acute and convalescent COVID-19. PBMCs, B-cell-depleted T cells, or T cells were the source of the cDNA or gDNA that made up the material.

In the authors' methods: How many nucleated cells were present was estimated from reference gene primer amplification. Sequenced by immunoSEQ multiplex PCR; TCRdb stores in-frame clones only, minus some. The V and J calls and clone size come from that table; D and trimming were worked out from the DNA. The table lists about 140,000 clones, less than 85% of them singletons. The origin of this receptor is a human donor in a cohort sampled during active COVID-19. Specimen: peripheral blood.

The chain's CDR3 is CASSQGGPEAFF. CDR3 DNA sequence: TGCGCCAGCAGCCAGGGGGGCCCTGAAGCTTTCTTT. The J gene is TRBJ1-1, the V gene TRBV5-1; TRBD1 agrees at 7 bases. CDR1 is SGHRS and CDR2 is YFSETQ in the germline V gene. The CDR3 is made up of 12 amino acids. With 4 bases clipped from V and 6 bases from J, the junction kept 3 bases outside the gene matches.